The present T cell receptor beta chain was sequenced within a study of Graves' ophthalmopathy and Graves' hyperthyroidism. Looking at the study overall: There was a collection of peripheral blood at initial diagnosis, before any treatment.

At least ten counts were recorded for this clonotype. Its antigen remains unidentified. The CDR3 is 15 amino acids. Germline CDR1 and CDR2: SEHNR and FQNEAQ (reference sequence). The V gene end was trimmed by 10 bases and the J gene end by 0 bases; junction bases not matched to a gene: 8. Investigators amplified TCR beta CDR3 regions from RNA transcripts. RT-PCR in the first round used HTBI primers; a second-round multiplex PCR followed. TCRdb reprocessed the multiplex PCR reads with MiXCR, giving one entry per CDR3 protein. The sample carries around 600,000 distinct CDR3 sequences, about 40% recorded once. Regarding the study as a whole: The authors also found most expanded thyroid clonotypes above 0.001 frequency in blood.

The sequencing sample was made of peripheral blood. The J gene is TRBJ2-7, the V gene TRBV7-9; TRBD2 agrees at 11 bases. The receptor was derived from an adult man with Graves' ophthalmopathy. CDR3 DNA: TGTGCCACCGTAGGAACTAGCGGGAGCTCCTACGAGCAGTACTTC. It specifies CATVGTSGSSYEQYF.